This T cell receptor (beta chain) is from a study of radiotherapy plus CTLA-4 blockade in lung cancer. Germline-derived CDR1 and CDR2 are SEHNR and FQNEAQ (reference sequence). The CDR3 has 13 amino acids. V gave up 1 base and J gave up 2 bases, with 5 bases separating them. This table comes from immunoSEQ multiplex PCR, and its TCRdb copy is limited to in-frame clones, with some not included. The top ten hold 13% to 15% of the sample, which has tens of thousands of clones, about 85% seen once. The material was peripheral blood, obtained from a patient treated with radiotherapy plus ipilimumab. This TCR derives from a human donor with non-small cell lung cancer that progressed on radiotherapy plus ipilimumab. The chain couples TRBV7-9 to TRBJ2-5; D unresolved. This CDR3 reads CASSLVGQETQYF. The CDR3 DNA sequence: TGTGCCAGCAGCTTAGTGGGGCAAGAGACCCAGTACTTC.